Presented here are 16 T cell receptor beta chains from one specimen sequenced in a study of Tregs in tolerant kidney transplant recipients. Using immunoSEQ multiplex PCR, the repertoire was profiled, and TCRdb retains in-frame clones only, with some absent. The sample carries about 15,000 clones, just over 90% recorded once. Sequencing was done on a sample of CD8+ T cells from blood. The receptors shown here come from a human donor in good health.

The J gene is TRBJ2-1, the V gene TRBV4-3; the D is unclear. This CDR3 contains 17 residues. CDR1 and CDR2 (germline): LGHNA, YSLEER. The germline V and J ends were trimmed by 4 bases and 0 bases, with 16 bases remaining between them. CDR3: CASSPHLRRASYNEQFF. The CDR3 bases are TGCGCCAGCAGCCCACATTTACGGAGAGCCTCCTACAATGAGCAGTTCTTC.

The chain has TRBV7-5 and TRBJ1-2; TRBD1 is the table's D call and was not checked against the DNA. TRBV7-5 is annotated as a pseudogene. This CDR3 spans 11 amino acids. The chain's CDR3 is CASSLVTGTDF. The CDR3, as DNA: TGTGCCAGCAGCTTAGTAACCGGGACAGACTTC.

The chain employs TRBV7-6 and TRBJ2-1, with D perhaps matching TRBD2 (6 bases). V gave up 6 bases and J gave up 0 bases, with 15 bases separating them. Germline V gene lookup returns CDR1 SGHVS and CDR2 FNYEAQ. The CDR3 is 16 amino acids. CDR3 residues: CASRSEAGSSYNEQFF. In DNA, the CDR3 is TGTGCCAGCAGGTCTGAAGCCGGGAGCTCCTACAATGAGCAGTTCTTC.

The chain joins TRBV30 to TRBJ2-1; 11 positions agree with TRBD2. The length of the CDR3 is 14 residues. Losses at the gene ends were 3 bases for V and 4 bases for J; bases not matched to a gene: 2. Germline V gene data show CDR1 as GTSNPN and CDR2 as SVGIG (reference sequence). Here the CDR3 reads CAWRGTSGYNEQFF. CDR3 DNA sequence: TGTGCCTGGAGGGGGACTAGCGGATACAATGAGCAGTTCTTC.

As regards this clone: An end of the junction differs from the germline gene, which may be a read error. The chain combines TRBV7-3 with TRBJ2-2, with TRBD2 matching over 8 bases. This CDR3 contains 16 residues. CDR1 and CDR2 from the germline V gene are SGHTA and FQGTGA. The CDR3 DNA reads as TGTGCCAGCAGCCTAACTAGCGGTCCGAACACCGGGGAGCTGTTTTTT. This encodes CASSLTSGPNTGELFF. Full variable domain (rest looked up from reference TRBV7-3 and TRBJ2-2): GAGVSQTPSNKVTEKGKYVELRCDPISGHTALYWYRQSLGQGPEFLIYFQGTGAADDSGLPNDRFFAVRPEGSVSTLKIQRTERGDSAVYLCASSLTSGPNTGELFFGEGSRLTVL.

The chain recombines TRBV5-1 with TRBJ2-2, with 7 bases fitting TRBD2. J lost 6 bases, V lost 3 bases, and 8 bases had no gene match. There are 15 residues in the CDR3. Germline V gene lookup returns CDR1 SGHRS and CDR2 YFSETQ. CDR3 protein: CASSSLAEGAGELFF. CDR3 nucleotides: TGCGCCAGCAGCTCTCTAGCGGAAGGGGCCGGGGAGCTGTTTTTT.

This sequence joins TRBV6-9 and TRBJ2-7; 7 bases agree with TRBD1. CDR1 is MNHGY and CDR2 is SVAAGI in the germline V gene. The CDR3 contains 13 residues. Germline trimming cut 6 bases from V and 9 bases from J; bases unmatched to any gene: 11. This chain's CDR3 is CASSLGQAEGQYF. CDR3 in DNA: TGTGCCAGCAGCCTAGGACAGGCAGAGGGGCAGTACTTC.

J is TRBJ2-3 and V is TRBV7-6; 8 nucleotides match TRBD2. This CDR3 has 17 residues. Trimming cost V 1 base and J 2 bases; bases outside gene matches: 8. Germline assignment: CDR1 SGHVS and CDR2 FNYEAQ. The CDR3 region has the DNA TGTGCCAGCAGCTTAGGGGACGTGGGACTAGACACAGATACGCAGTATTTT. It is translated as CASSLGDVGLDTDTQYF.

The rearrangement uses TRBV11-2 and TRBJ2-3, with TRBD2 as a possible D gene (5 bases). Trimming removed 5 bases from V and 4 bases from J, with 19 bases in between. Looked up from germline, CDR1 is SGHAT and CDR2 is FQNNGV. This CDR3 region has 16 residues. The CDR3 nucleotides read TGTGCCAGCAGCCTTAAGGAGGTAGCTCGTCCAGATACGCAGTATTTT. This sequence encodes CASSLKEVARPDTQYF.

V is TRBV4-3 and J is TRBJ1-1, with no clear D. The ends were cut back, 0 bases at V and 1 base at J, with 3 bases in the middle. The length of the CDR3 is 13 residues. Germline values: CDR1 LGHNA, CDR2 YSLEER. CDR3 nucleotide sequence: TGCGCCAGCAGCCAAGATGAGAACACTGAAGCTTTCTTT. It translates to CASSQDENTEAFF.

The genes are TRBV19 and TRBJ2-1; no reliable D call. Germline assignment: CDR1 LNHDA and CDR2 SQIVND (reference sequence). There are 11 residues in the CDR3. Trimming left V 5 bases short and J 9 bases short, with 8 bases between. For the CDR3, the DNA is TGTGCCAGTAGTCAAGTAGGTGAGCAGTTCTTC. Residues: CASSQVGEQFF. The whole variable domain, filled in from reference TRBV19 and TRBJ2-1, reads DGGITQSPKYLFRKEGQNVTLSCEQNLNHDAMYWYRQDPGQGLRLIYYSQIVNDFQKGDIAEGYSVSREKKESFPLTVTSAQKNPTAFYLCASSQVGEQFFGPGTRLTVL.

The rearrangement joins TRBV4-1 to TRBJ1-6; 8 nucleotides align to TRBD1. This CDR3 is 16 amino acids long. Germline V gene data show CDR1 as MGHRA and CDR2 as YSYEKL. J was trimmed by 7 bases and V by 4 bases; bases with no gene match: 9. The CDR3 loop reads CASSRGETGENSPLHF. CDR3 DNA: TGCGCCAGCAGCCGGGGGGAGACAGGGGAGAATTCACCCCTCCACTTT.

This chain connects TRBV11-2 to TRBJ2-7; D possibly uses TRBD1 or TRBD2 (6 bases each). The CDR3 is 16 residues long. Germline V gives CDR1 SGHAT, CDR2 FQNNGV. V was shortened by 5 bases and J by 0 bases, with 17 bases between the two germline ends. The CDR3 protein is CASSIVGGPDSYEQYF. In DNA, the CDR3 is TGTGCCAGCAGCATAGTGGGGGGCCCTGACTCCTACGAGCAGTACTTC.

This chain connects TRBV5-8 to TRBJ1-6; no firm D call. Germline assignment: CDR1 SGHTS and CDR2 YDEGEE. The CDR3 loop spans 14 amino acids. V was cut by 3 bases and J by 9 bases, with 13 bases left in between. In nucleotides, the CDR3 is TGTGCCAGCAGCTGGACCGGAAGCGGTTCACCCCTCCACTTT. Translated, it gives CASSWTGSGSPLHF.

V is TRBV28 and J is TRBJ1-1; perhaps TRBD1 as D (5 bases). Trimming removed 5 bases at V and 4 bases at J, with 14 bases between. In germline, CDR1 is MDHEN, CDR2 SYDVKM. This CDR3 is built from 14 residues. The CDR3 loop is CASSERGGSTEAFF. The CDR3 nucleotides are TGTGCCAGCAGTGAGAGGGGTGGAAGCACTGAAGCTTTCTTT.

This sequence joins TRBV7-9 and TRBJ2-3, with 8 bases identical to TRBD2. Germline loops: CDR1 SEHNR, CDR2 FQNEAQ (reference sequence). V dropped 5 bases and J dropped 2; count of bases not matched to a gene: 6. This CDR3 has 15 residues. The CDR3 DNA is TGTGCCAGCAGCCCCCCGGGGGGGAACACAGATACGCAGTATTTT. Protein: CASSPPGGNTDTQYF.